The source of this TCR beta chain is a study of cytomegalovirus exposure and HLA in healthy donors. Study-level findings and limits: Specificity of a few CMV-associated chains for CMV antigens was verified in vitro. The majority of CMV-associated TCR beta chains were reported as apparently HLA-restricted in a later analysis. Researchers left out some V segments, among them TRBV6-2 and TRBV6-3, as indistinguishable.

The PCR made use of 60 Vbeta and 13 Jbeta primers. Measured with immunoSEQ multiplex PCR; TCRdb has only the in-frame clones, and not every one. The repertoire holds roughly 140,000 clones, about four fifths seen once, with around 4.3% in the top ten. Germline V gene sequence: CDR1 ENHRY, CDR2 SYGVKD. The CDR3 has 15 amino acids. Trimming shortened V by 2 bases and J by 2 bases, and 11 bases separated the two germline ends. To note about this clone: Its specificity is unknown.

The source of this sequence is a man aged 35-49 years in good health and CMV-seropositive. Sequencing used PBMCs. The chain links TRBV10-3 to TRBJ2-3; D perhaps matches TRBD1 (5 bases). CDR3 sequence (DNA): TGTGCCATCAGTGAGATGGACACGTCCACAGATACGCAGTATTTT. It encodes CAISEMDTSTDTQYF.